The rows below give T cell receptor beta chains drawn from one sample of a study of T-cell reconstitution after alpha-beta-depleted transplantation in children. TCRdb fed the PCR reads into MiXCR, producing one record per CDR3 protein. The table lists hundreds of thousands of distinct CDR3 sequences, roughly 7.8% of them singletons. Here the sequenced sample was peripheral blood, taken 360 days after TCRalphabeta/CD19-depleted stem cell transplant. The receptors were gathered from a female patient between 2 and 15 years old who had a stem cell transplant for Fanconi anemia, so the T cells may come from the graft donor. CDR3s include the opening cysteine and the closing phenylalanine or tryptophan. The D gene is left open where the match is weak. Clone size, where shown, is once, few, many, or a class for clones that have expanded.

v_gene	abundance	d_gene	j_gene	CDR3aa	CDR3nt
TRBV4-3	many	TRBD2	TRBJ2-3	CASSQDLGTSGGAEDTQYF	TGCGCCAGCAGCCAAGATCTTGGGACTAGCGGGGGGGCCGAAGATACGCAGTATTTT
TRBV10-3	many	TRBD1	TRBJ2-5	CAISKQGASQETQYF	TGTGCCATCAGCAAACAGGGGGCGTCCCAAGAGACCCAGTACTTC
TRBV7-2	many	TRBD2	TRBJ2-3	CASSLGGGRGPDTQYF	TGTGCCAGCAGCTTAGGTGGCGGGAGAGGTCCAGATACGCAGTATTTT
TRBV12-3/TRBV12-4	many	TRBD2	TRBJ2-7	CASRSLGGEQYF	TGTGCCAGCAGGTCCCTGGGGGGGGAGCAGTACTTC
TRBV7-8	many	.	TRBJ2-3	CASSLVAGLHTDTQYF	TGTGCCAGCAGCTTAGTTGCGGGGCTACACACAGATACGCAGTATTTT
TRBV20-1	few	.	TRBJ1-5	CSARDRGQYSNQPQHF	TGCAGTGCTAGAGATCGGGGCCAGTATAGCAATCAGCCCCAGCATTTT
TRBV10-2	.	.	TRBJ1-4	CASWGEKLFF	TGCGCCAGCTGGGGTGAAAAACTGTTTTTT
TRBV27	few	TRBD1	TRBJ1-1	CASSSTGFINTEAFF	TGTGCCAGCAGTTCGACAGGGTTCATCAACACTGAAGCTTTCTTT
TRBV6-5	many	.	TRBJ2-7	CASRAGDTIPYEQYF	TGTGCCAGCAGGGCAGGGGACACTATTCCCTACGAGCAGTACTTC
TRBV29-1	few	.	TRBJ1-1	CSADGGTEAFF	TGCAGCGCCGATGGGGGCACTGAAGCTTTCTTT
TRBV4-1	few	TRBD2	TRBJ2-1	CASSQFAGGLPNNEQFF	TGCGCCAGCAGCCAATTCGCGGGAGGGCTCCCCAACAATGAGCAGTTCTTC
TRBV28	many	.	TRBJ2-5	CASSLRTPGGETQYF	TGTGCCAGCAGTTTACGGACTCCAGGCGGGGAGACCCAGTACTTC
TRBV4-2	.	TRBD2	TRBJ2-2	CASSLLPVASSGGAGNTGELFF	TGTGCCAGCAGCCTCTTACCCGTGGCTTCTAGCGGGGGGGCCGGTAACACCGGGGAGCTGTTTTTT
TRBV7-2	.	TRBD1	TRBJ2-6	CASSLTGGSSGANVLTF	TGTGCCAGCAGCTTAACAGGGGGGAGCTCTGGGGCCAACGTCCTGACTTTC
TRBV4-3	.	TRBD1	TRBJ2-5	CASSQGSGQGVETQYF	TGCGCCAGCAGCCAGGGCTCCGGACAGGGGGTAGAGACCCAGTACTTC
TRBV14	many	TRBD1	TRBJ2-1	CASSRRTGADNEQFF	TGTGCCAGCAGCCGCAGGACAGGGGCCGACAATGAGCAGTTCTTC
TRBV5-4	few	.	TRBJ2-5	CASRVSGAETQYF	TGTGCCAGCAGGGTTAGTGGCGCAGAGACCCAGTACTTC
TRBV12-3/TRBV12-4	many	.	TRBJ2-1	CASSDFINEQFF	TGTGCCAGCAGCGACTTCATCAATGAGCAGTTCTTC
TRBV6-1	.	TRBD1	TRBJ2-2	CASSRTLTGGVTGELFF	TGTGCCAGCAGCCGCACACTGACAGGGGGCGTCACCGGGGAGCTGTTTTTT
TRBV6-5	once	.	TRBJ2-7	CASTRGHEQYF	TGTGCCAGCACACGAGGCCACGAGCAGTACTTC
TRBV20-1	few	.	TRBJ2-3	CSARGLGTDTQYF	TGCAGTGCTAGGGGACTCGGCACAGATACGCAGTATTTT
TRBV11-2	.	.	TRBJ1-4	CASRVNAGINEKLFF	TGTGCCAGCAGGGTAAACGCGGGTATAAATGAAAAACTGTTTTTT
TRBV5-5	.	.	TRBJ1-5	CASSLEVGAPGNQPQHF	TGTGCCAGCAGCTTGGAAGTTGGCGCCCCGGGCAATCAGCCCCAGCATTTT
TRBV9	.	TRBD1	TRBJ1-5	CAGGQGDPSNQPQHF	TGTGCCGGGGGACAGGGGGACCCTAGCAATCAGCCCCAGCATTTT
TRBV5-1	many	.	TRBJ1-2	CASSETGPNYGYTF	TGCGCCAGCAGCGAGACAGGACCTAACTATGGCTACACCTTC
TRBV4-3	few	.	TRBJ1-2	CASSQMLGLTNYGYTF	TGCGCCAGCAGCCAGATGTTGGGGTTGACGAACTATGGCTACACCTTC
TRBV2	few	TRBD1	TRBJ1-5	CASTRGLNQPQHF	TGTGCCAGCACCAGGGGGCTCAATCAGCCCCAGCATTTT
TRBV3-1	.	.	TRBJ1-6	CASSHSLINSPLHF	TGTGCCAGCAGCCATTCCCTGATTAATTCACCCCTCCACTTT
TRBV5-1	many	.	TRBJ2-7	CASSLASEQYF	TGCGCCAGCAGCTTGGCGAGCGAGCAGTACTTC